Listed here are 6 T cell receptor beta chains from one sample, sequenced in a study of blood T cell repertoires in COVID-19. Assay: immunoSEQ multiplex PCR; the TCRdb copy retains only in-frame clones and omits some. The table includes 300,000 to 400,000 clones, roughly 90% detected once. The sequenced sample consisted of PBMCs or T cells enriched from blood (not recorded which). All receptors come from a woman aged 30 to 39 who had recovered from COVID-19.

This clone was counted a few times. V and J are TRBV2 and TRBJ1-5, with 11 bases aligning to TRBD1. CDR3 size: 15 residues. The ends lost 7 bases at V and 5 bases at J; junction bases unmatched: 7. CDR1 SNHLY and CDR2 FYNNEI come from the germline V gene. CDR3 amino acids: CASKTGTGGDQPQHF. The CDR3 nucleotides are TGTGCCAGCAAGACCGGGACAGGGGGGGATCAGCCCCAGCATTTT.

The genes are TRBV19 and TRBJ2-5; 14 positions agree with TRBD2. V shed 4 bases, J shed 4 bases, and the junction held 5 bases outside the gene matches. The CDR3 runs 16 residues. Germline V gene data show CDR1 as LNHDA and CDR2 as SQIVND (reference sequence). The CDR3 sequence is CASSTRTSGGPETQYF. The DNA for the CDR3 is TGTGCCAGTAGTACACGGACTAGCGGGGGGCCAGAGACCCAGTACTTC.

This clone was recorded a few times. The chain links TRBV2 to TRBJ2-7; possible D gene TRBD1, 6 bases. V was shortened by 6 bases and J by 5 bases, with 8 bases between the two germline ends. Per germline, CDR1 SNHLY and CDR2 FYNNEI. This CDR3 comprises 11 residues. The CDR3 coding sequence is TGTGCCAGCAGCAACAGGGACGAGCAGTACTTC. Protein: CASSNRDEQYF.

This chain joins TRBV7-2 and TRBJ2-3; 8 bases are a match to TRBD2. Germline V gives CDR1 SGHTA, CDR2 FQGNSA. This CDR3 contains 17 residues. The V and J ends lost 1 base and 2 bases, in that order; junction bases with no gene match: 8. The CDR3 sequence is CASSLVSSGGHTDTQYF. The CDR3 DNA follows: TGTGCCAGCAGCTTAGTGTCCAGCGGGGGCCACACAGATACGCAGTATTTT.

The V call is TRBV7-2, the J call TRBJ1-5, with 7 bases matching TRBD1. The CDR3 has 15 amino acids. Germline CDR1 is SGHTA and CDR2 is FQGNSA. V trimming: 4 bases; J trimming: 3 bases; junction bases outside the gene matches: 6. The CDR3 sequence is CASSSPGQYNQPQHF. In nucleotides, the CDR3 is TGTGCCAGCAGCTCACCGGGACAGTACAATCAGCCCCAGCATTTT.

The chain is built from TRBV4-3 and TRBJ2-3; 10 bases line up with TRBD1. CDR3 length: 16 residues. CDR1 LGHNA and CDR2 YSLEER come from the germline V gene. V was pared by 2 bases and J by 4 bases, with 6 bases of the junction left unmatched. The CDR3 is CASSQTTGGFADTQYF. In DNA, the CDR3 is TGCGCCAGCAGCCAAACGACAGGGGGCTTCGCAGATACGCAGTATTTT.